A single sample gave rise to the 17 T cell receptor beta chains below, sequenced in a study of blood T cell repertoires in COVID-19 (TCRdb year 2020). Libraries came from the immunoSEQ multiplex PCR assay. TCRdb's version of the immuneACCESS table is confined to in-frame rearrangements and falls short of the full clone set. An unresolved V gene accounts for under half of the shortfall where checked; the remainder is of unknown origin. Here the sample has more than 400,000 clones; around 90% occur a single time. Roughly 0.66% of the sample goes to the ten largest clones. What was sequenced was PBMCs or T cells enriched from blood (not recorded which). These receptors all come from a young man who had recovered from COVID-19.

The chain is built from TRBV6-5 and TRBJ2-4; D is possibly TRBD2 (6 bases). Deletions cut 2 bases from V and 7 bases from J, with 15 bases between. Germline V lookup: CDR1 MNHEY, CDR2 SVGAGI. The CDR3 loop spans 15 amino acids. For the CDR3, the DNA is TGTGCCAGCAGTTACGGAGAACCGGCGGGGAACATTCAGTACTTC. It specifies CASSYGEPAGNIQYF.

Notes on this clone: An end of the junction does not agree with germline; a read error may underlie this. The chain carries TRBV7-8 and TRBJ1-6; D gene uncertain. The CDR3 has 15 residues. Germline V lookup: CDR1 SGHVS, CDR2 FQNEAQ. The CDR3 here is CASSLALGGNSPLHF. Written as DNA, the CDR3 is TGTGCCAGCAGCCTAGCCCTCGGAGGGAATTCACCCCTCCACTTT.

V and J are TRBV13 and TRBJ2-1, with TRBD2 matching over 8 bases. With 6 bases clipped from V and 8 bases from J, the junction kept 9 bases outside the gene matches. CDR1 and CDR2 from the germline V gene are PRHDT and FYEKMQ (reference sequence). The CDR3 covers 14 residues. CDR3 amino acids: CASRRLSGDYEQFF. The CDR3 DNA is TGTGCCAGCAGGCGACTTAGCGGGGACTATGAGCAGTTCTTC.

The chain has TRBV15 and TRBJ1-1; D is possibly TRBD1 (5 bases). Trimming cost V 3 bases and J 4 bases, with 18 bases left between them. The CDR3 length is 16 residues. The V gene's germline CDR1 is LNHNV and CDR2 YYDKDF (reference sequence). The CDR3 region is CATSRGRTLSVTEAFF. DNA of the CDR3: TGTGCCACCAGCAGGGGGAGGACACTTTCAGTCACTGAAGCTTTCTTT.

V usage is TRBV2 and J usage is TRBJ1-6, with 9 nucleotides matching TRBD1. The V segment lost 5 bases and the J segment 5 bases; nucleotides outside the gene matches: 4. This CDR3 contains 15 residues. Germline lookup yields CDR1 SNHLY and CDR2 FYNNEI. The CDR3 nucleotides are TGTGCCAGCAGTCGACAGGGGGTGGATAATTCACCCCTCCACTTT. It codes for CASSRQGVDNSPLHF.

The genes are TRBV11-2 and TRBJ1-2, with D maybe TRBD1 (6 bases). Per germline, CDR1 SGHAT and CDR2 FQNNGV. CDR3 size: 15 residues. V lost 4 bases and J 2 bases, leaving 14 bases between the germline ends. The DNA for the CDR3 is TGTGCCAGCAGCTCCCTCGGGGGGGGCAACTATGGCTACACCTTC. This encodes CASSSLGGGNYGYTF.

This clone was seen just once. The sample has other DNA sequences that encode this CDR3 too. This chain joins TRBV28 and TRBJ1-4; D gene ambiguous. The CDR3 is 14 residues long. V was pared by 3 bases and J by 0 bases, with 5 bases between. Germline CDR1 and CDR2: MDHEN and SYDVKM. CDR3 in amino acids: CASSFSATNEKLFF. CDR3 DNA: TGTGCCAGCAGTTTTTCCGCAACTAATGAAAAACTGTTTTTT.

This chain joins TRBV18 and TRBJ1-6; D perhaps matches TRBD1 (5 bases). The V end was cut by 5 bases, the J end by 4 bases, with 12 bases between. The germline gives CDR1 KGHSH, CDR2 LQKENI. The CDR3 is 15 amino acids. CDR3 nucleotides: TGTGCCAGCTCAAAGACAGCGATGTATAATTCACCCCTCCACTTT. It is translated as CASSKTAMYNSPLHF. Drawing the rest from reference TRBV18 and TRBJ1-6, the complete variable domain is NAGVMQNPRHLVRRRGQEARLRCSPMKGHSHVYWYRQLPEEGLKFMVYLQKENIIDESGMPKERFSAEFPKEGPSILRIQQVVRGDSAAYFCASSKTAMYNSPLHFGNGTRLTVT.

This clone occurred a few times. This chain uses TRBV18 with TRBJ2-1; possibly TRBD1 for D (6 bases). CDR1 and CDR2 (germline): KGHSH, LQKENI. The CDR3 extends over 15 amino acids. The ends were cut back, 2 bases at V and 3 bases at J, with 11 bases in the middle. For the CDR3, the DNA is TGTGCCAGCTCACCAAAAGGGACAAGCTACAATGAGCAGTTCTTC. Its translation: CASSPKGTSYNEQFF.

The chain carries TRBV6-5 and TRBJ1-2; D gene ambiguous. This CDR3 contains 14 residues. Trimming cost V 7 bases and J 8 bases, with 20 bases left between them. Germline V gives CDR1 MNHEY, CDR2 SVGAGI. CDR3 nucleotide sequence: TGTGCCAGCACCCGCTACTCAAAGTCGGGGGGCTACACCTTC. This translates into CASTRYSKSGGYTF.

This clone was recorded once. The V call is TRBV3-1 (or the pseudogene TRBV3-2), the J call TRBJ1-1; D not certain. Germline-derived CDR1 and CDR2 are LGHDT and YNNKEL (reference sequence). Trimming left V 4 bases short and J 5 bases short, with 14 bases between. The CDR3 has 14 residues. For the CDR3, the DNA is TGTGCCAGCAGCCGAGTACCGGGCGGGACTGAAGCTTTCTTT. Its translation: CASSRVPGGTEAFF.

This clone was seen once. The genes are TRBV15 and TRBJ1-6; TRBD1 aligns across 8 bases. Germline V lookup: CDR1 LNHNV, CDR2 YYDKDF (reference sequence). The CDR3 consists of 14 residues. J lost 7 bases, V lost 6 bases, and 5 bases had no gene match. In DNA form, the CDR3 reads TGTGCCACCAGTAGGACAGGGAGGAATTCACCCCTCCACTTT. Protein sequence: CATSRTGRNSPLHF.

The chain has TRBV6-1 and TRBJ2-3; no clear D. The CDR3 runs to 11 residues. Trimming removed 3 bases at V and 10 bases at J, with 8 bases between. Germline V gene data show CDR1 as MNHNS and CDR2 as SASEGT. The CDR3 sequence is CASSDGPAQYF. In nucleotides, the CDR3 is TGTGCCAGCAGTGATGGGCCGGCGCAGTATTTT.

This chain connects TRBV3-1 (or the pseudogene TRBV3-2) to TRBJ1-1; 8 nucleotides agree with TRBD1. The CDR3 is 15 residues long. CDR1 is LGHDT, CDR2 YNNKEL, per germline (reference sequence). Losses at the gene ends were 5 bases for V and 3 bases for J; bases not matched to a gene: 8. Here the CDR3 reads CASSAGTGGDTEAFF. As DNA, the CDR3 is TGTGCCAGCAGCGCAGGTACAGGGGGTGACACTGAAGCTTTCTTT.

The chain combines TRBV7-9 with TRBJ1-2, with D tentatively TRBD1 (5 bases). Between the trimmed V and J ends, which lost 5 bases and 3 bases, there was a span of 13 bases. The CDR3 length is 14 residues. Germline CDR1 SEHNR, CDR2 FQNEAQ (reference sequence). CDR3 loop: CASSPQTVDYGYTF. In nucleotides, the CDR3 is TGTGCCAGCAGCCCCCAGACAGTCGACTATGGCTACACCTTC.

This clone showed up just once. As DNA, the CDR3 is TGTGCCTGGAGTCCGACCGACAGGGCCGGTCAGCCCCAGCATTTT. Its protein is CAWSPTDRAGQPQHF. This chain joins TRBV30 and TRBJ1-5; 7 bases are shared with TRBD1. The CDR3 covers 15 residues. Trimming at V came to 2 bases and at J to 6 bases, leaving 10 bases not matched to a gene. Germline values: CDR1 GTSNPN, CDR2 SVGIG (reference sequence). Based on the CDR3 plus reference TRBV30 and TRBJ1-5, the full variable domain is SQTIHQWPATLVQPVGSPLSLECTVEGTSNPNLYWYRQAAGRGLQLLFYSVGIGQISSEVPQNLSASRPQDRQFILSSKKLLLSDSGFYLCAWSPTDRAGQPQHFGDGTRLSIL.

This clone was recorded once. The genes are TRBV27 and TRBJ2-1; 9 nucleotides match TRBD2. The V gene end was trimmed by 6 bases and the J gene end by 7 bases; junction bases not matched to a gene: 13. This CDR3 contains 16 residues. CDR1 MNHEY and CDR2 SMNVEV come from the germline V gene (reference sequence). The CDR3 reads CASRGLAGTVRNEQFF. CDR3 DNA: TGTGCCAGCAGGGGGCTAGCGGGAACCGTGAGGAATGAGCAGTTCTTC.